These 4 T cell receptor beta chains share one sample of origin, sequenced in a study of OX40 agonist ivuxolimab in advanced cancers. The protocol was immunoSEQ multiplex PCR, while the TCRdb copy is restricted to in-frame clones and leaves out a portion. Altogether roughly 110,000 clones are present, 91% being singletons, with the ten largest covering roughly 1.1%. The source was CD4+ or CD8+ T cells sorted from blood, collected in a trial of the OX40 agonist ivuxolimab. Source of these receptors: an adult with an advanced solid tumor such as melanoma, head and neck, liver or kidney cancer.

This rearrangement joins TRBV30 to TRBJ1-2, with D uncertain. The germline V gene has CDR1 GTSNPN and CDR2 SVGIG (reference sequence). CDR3 length: 13 residues. The V end lost 0 bases, the J end lost 4 bases, and 9 bases lay between the germline ends. The CDR3 reads CAWSVGWVYGYTF. The CDR3 nucleotides read TGTGCCTGGAGTGTAGGGTGGGTCTATGGCTACACCTTC.

The rearrangement uses TRBV11-1 and TRBJ2-7; possible D gene TRBD1, 6 bases. V was pared by 8 bases and J by 5 bases, with 22 bases between. CDR1 and CDR2 from the germline V gene are SGHAT and FQDESV (reference sequence). This CDR3 has 15 amino acids. The CDR3 DNA sequence: TGTGCCAGCCAAAAACAGGGATACGCGTCCAACGAGCAGTACTTC. The encoded protein is CASQKQGYASNEQYF.

This clone has a handful of counts. The CDR3 nucleotides read TGTGCCAGCAGGACCCCGACACTTAACACTGAAGCTTTCTTT. It codes for CASRTPTLNTEAFF. The chain has TRBV27 and TRBJ1-1, with D unresolved. CDR3 length: 14 amino acids. V was pared by 6 bases and J by 2 bases, with 13 bases between. Germline lookup yields CDR1 MNHEY and CDR2 SMNVEV (reference sequence).

V gene TRBV2 combines with J gene TRBJ2-1, with D uncertain. The germline V gene encodes CDR1 SNHLY and CDR2 FYNNEI. CDR3 length: 12 amino acids. Trimming cost V 1 base and J 9 bases, with 7 bases left between them. CDR3 in DNA: TGTGCCAGCAGTGAAGTAAGTGGTGAGCAGTTCTTC. Residues: CASSEVSGEQFF.